Following are 27 T cell receptor beta chains from one sample sequenced in a study of cytomegalovirus exposure and HLA in healthy donors. The protocol was immunoSEQ multiplex PCR, while the TCRdb copy is restricted to in-frame clones and leaves out a portion. This sample has 130,000 to 150,000 clones; approximately 86% occur once, and the top ten carry 7.9%. The sequencing sample was made of PBMCs. Receptors were obtained from a woman under 30 in good health and CMV-seropositive.

V is TRBV7-2 and J is TRBJ1-1, with TRBD1 as a possible D gene (6 bases). Germline V gene lookup returns CDR1 SGHTA and CDR2 FQGNSA. The V gene lost 4 bases and the J gene lost 2 bases, with 11 bases spanning the gap. This CDR3 is built from 14 residues. In DNA form, the CDR3 reads TGTGCCAGCAGCTACTTCAGGGGAAACACTGAAGCTTTCTTT. This gives the protein CASSYFRGNTEAFF.

The gene calls are TRBV9 and TRBJ2-7; 7 nucleotides line up with TRBD1. The CDR3 runs to 14 residues. V trimming: 3 bases; J trimming: 3 bases; junction bases outside the gene matches: 6. Germline-derived CDR1 and CDR2 are SGDLS and YYNGEE. The CDR3 DNA reads as TGTGCCAGCAGCGGGAGGACAGGAAACTACGAGCAGTACTTC. Its translation is CASSGRTGNYEQYF.

The rearrangement joins TRBV5-1 to TRBJ2-7; perhaps TRBD1 as D (6 bases). Trimming cost V 0 bases and J 3 bases, with 10 bases left between them. CDR1 SGHRS and CDR2 YFSETQ come from the germline V gene. The CDR3 is 14 amino acids. This chain's CDR3 is CASSLGTGYYEQYF. The CDR3 DNA reads TGCGCCAGCAGCTTGGGAACAGGGTACTACGAGCAGTACTTC.

In its sample, this clone was seen once. This chain uses TRBV14 with TRBJ1-2, with 7 positions matching TRBD1. This CDR3 comprises 15 residues. The ends lost 4 bases at V and 5 bases at J; junction bases unmatched: 10. CDR1 SGHDN and CDR2 FVKESK come from the germline V gene. CDR3 loop: CASSPRRNRGYGYTF. CDR3 coding DNA: TGTGCCAGCAGCCCCCGTCGGAACAGGGGATATGGCTACACCTTC.

The CDR3 DNA is TGTGCCAGTAGAGGAGCGGACACCGGGGAGCTGTTTTTT. Residues: CASRGADTGELFF. This sequence joins TRBV19 and TRBJ2-2, with D possibly matching TRBD2 (5 bases). CDR1 and CDR2 (germline): LNHDA, SQIVND (reference sequence). The CDR3 runs to 13 residues. The V and J ends lost 6 bases and 3 bases respectively, with 8 bases between them.

This chain links TRBV7-9 with TRBJ2-1, with 7 bases identical to TRBD2. Germline V gene data show CDR1 as SEHNR and CDR2 as FQNEAQ (reference sequence). CDR3 length equals 15 residues. Trimming took 4 bases from V and 0 from J; bases not matched to a gene: 3. DNA for the CDR3: TGTGCCAGCAGCTCCGGGGGGAACTCCTACAATGAGCAGTTCTTC. Encoded protein: CASSSGGNSYNEQFF.

This clone was picked up a small number of times. This sequence joins TRBV19 and TRBJ1-2; maybe TRBD1 (6 bases). Trimming stripped 5 bases from V and 5 bases from J, with 15 bases between. Per germline, CDR1 LNHDA and CDR2 SQIVND (reference sequence). The CDR3 runs 14 residues. The CDR3 region has the DNA TGTGCCAGTAGTTCCATACAGGGTTCGTATGGCTACACCTTC. Translated: CASSSIQGSYGYTF.

This sequence joins TRBV2 and TRBJ1-4; 7 bases map to TRBD1. The CDR3 totals 14 residues. Trimming at V came to 7 bases and at J to 7 bases, leaving 9 bases not matched to a gene. Germline CDR1 is SNHLY and CDR2 is FYNNEI. The CDR3 sequence: CASTPGGRIEKLFF. For the CDR3, the DNA is TGTGCCAGCACCCCAGGGGGTCGTATTGAAAAACTGTTTTTT.

The chain joins TRBV11-1 to TRBJ1-4; tentatively, D is TRBD1 (6 bases). The V gene lost 5 bases and the J gene lost 4 bases, with 17 bases spanning the gap. The CDR3 spans 16 residues. The germline gives CDR1 SGHAT, CDR2 FQDESV (reference sequence). In nucleotides, the CDR3 is TGTGCCAGCAGCCGACCACAGGGCGCGAATAATGAAAAACTGTTTTTT. Encoded protein: CASSRPQGANNEKLFF.

A few counts support this clone. The chain uses TRBV19 and TRBJ1-2, with a weak D call TRBD1 (5 bases). The CDR3 is 14 amino acids. Per the germline V gene, CDR1 is LNHDA and CDR2 is SQIVND (reference sequence). The V end lost 3 bases, the J end lost 4 bases, and 12 bases lay between the germline ends. CDR3: CASSIKGFGYGYTF. The CDR3 bases are TGTGCCAGTAGTATTAAGGGGTTTGGCTATGGCTACACCTTC.

This chain connects TRBV5-4 to TRBJ2-5; tentative D call: TRBD1 (6 bases). This CDR3 contains 14 residues. Germline values: CDR1 SGHNT, CDR2 YYREEE (reference sequence). The V end lost 4 bases, the J end lost 2 bases, and 12 bases lay between the germline ends. The CDR3 region has the DNA TGTGCCAGCAGCGCCAGGACAGCTCAAGAGACCCAGTACTTC. This translates into CASSARTAQETQYF.

The J gene is TRBJ1-1, the V gene TRBV6-6; TRBD1 matches 10 bases. This CDR3 has 15 residues. Losses at the gene ends were 6 bases for V and 4 bases for J; bases not matched to a gene: 8. Germline V CDR1 and CDR2: MNHNY, SVGAGI (reference sequence). Written as DNA, the CDR3 is TGTGCCAGCAGAGACGGGACAGGGGTTCCCACTGAAGCTTTCTTT. Translated: CASRDGTGVPTEAFF.

This clone was counted between two and nine times. V and J are TRBV30 and TRBJ1-5, with D tentatively TRBD1 (6 bases). From germline, CDR1 is GTSNPN and CDR2 SVGIG (reference sequence). V was pared by 0 bases and J by 6 bases, with 6 bases between. The CDR3 is 12 amino acids. The CDR3 region has the DNA TGTGCCTGGAGTGTACAGGGTCAGCCCCAGCATTTT. Its protein is CAWSVQGQPQHF. The full variable domain, its missing parts supplied by reference TRBV30 and TRBJ1-5, is SQTIHQWPATLVQPVGSPLSLECTVEGTSNPNLYWYRQAAGRGLQLLFYSVGIGQISSEVPQNLSASRPQDRQFILSSKKLLLSDSGFYLCAWSVQGQPQHFGDGTRLSIL.

V usage is TRBV11-3 and J usage is TRBJ2-1; 7 positions match TRBD1. CDR1 SGHNT and CDR2 YENEEA come from the germline V gene. The V segment lost 5 bases and the J segment 6 bases; nucleotides outside the gene matches: 7. This CDR3 region has 14 residues. CDR3 amino acids: CASSPLTGSNEQFF. Written as DNA, the CDR3 is TGTGCCAGCAGCCCGCTGACAGGGTCCAATGAGCAGTTCTTC.

The rearrangement uses TRBV30 and TRBJ2-7, with TRBD1 as a possible D gene (6 bases). The CDR3 extends over 13 amino acids. Deletions cut 4 bases from V and 0 bases from J, with 10 bases between. Germline CDR1 and CDR2: GTSNPN and SVGIG (reference sequence). CDR3 region: CAWKGDNSYEQYF. CDR3 bases: TGTGCCTGGAAGGGGGACAACTCCTACGAGCAGTACTTC.

V gene TRBV5-4 combines with J gene TRBJ1-2; 8 bases align to TRBD1. The CDR3 is 14 residues long. CDR1 is SGHNT and CDR2 is YYREEE in the germline V gene (reference sequence). V lost 5 bases to trimming and J lost 8 bases; unmatched junction nucleotides: 11. The CDR3 sequence is CASSQQRTGLGYTF. The CDR3 coding sequence is TGTGCCAGCAGTCAACAACGGACAGGGTTAGGCTACACCTTC. The full variable domain, completed using reference TRBV5-4 and TRBJ1-2, is ETGVTQSPTHLIKTRGQQVTLRCSSQSGHNTVSWYQQALGQGPQFIFQYYREEENGRGNFPPRFSGLQFPNYSSELNVNALELDDSALYLCASSQQRTGLGYTFGSGTRLTVV.

This clone has just one count. Here the CDR3 DNA reads TGTGCCAGCAGCTTAGCGACTAGTAACTACAATGAGCAGTTCTTC. Its translation: CASSLATSNYNEQFF. The rearrangement links TRBV7-8 to TRBJ2-1; perhaps TRBD2 as D (6 bases). This CDR3 is 15 amino acids long. In germline, CDR1 is SGHVS, CDR2 FQNEAQ. Trimming pared 0 bases from V and 3 bases from J, leaving 9 bases between.

The chain links TRBV27 to TRBJ2-4; 7 bases match TRBD1. The CDR3 length is 16 residues. The germline V gene encodes CDR1 MNHEY and CDR2 SMNVEV (reference sequence). V dropped 6 bases and J dropped 0; count of bases not matched to a gene: 8. The CDR3 DNA is TGTGCCAGCAGCCCTGACAGGGCAATAGCCAAAAACATTCAGTACTTC. Amino acid sequence: CASSPDRAIAKNIQYF.

The V and J genes are TRBV20-1 and TRBJ2-1; D unclear. V was cut by 7 bases and J by 12 bases, with 16 bases left in between. CDR3 size: 11 residues. Germline V gene lookup returns CDR1 DFQATT and CDR2 SNEGSKA (reference sequence). The DNA of the CDR3 is TGCAGTGTTACCTGGAGCCAATGGCAGTTCTTC. Protein product: CSVTWSQWQFF.

The chain employs TRBV6-6 and TRBJ2-7; 12 positions agree with TRBD1. Germline V gene sequence: CDR1 MNHNY, CDR2 SVGAGI (reference sequence). Losses at the gene ends were 6 bases for V and 3 bases for J; bases not matched to a gene: 9. The CDR3 is 16 residues long. Here the CDR3 reads CASSLLGTGGLYEQYF. The CDR3 nucleotides are TGTGCCAGCAGCCTTCTCGGGACAGGGGGCCTCTACGAGCAGTACTTC.

The chain is built from TRBV4-3 and TRBJ1-3; TRBD1 aligns across 12 bases. The germline V gene encodes CDR1 LGHNA and CDR2 YSLEER. V lost 0 bases to trimming and J lost 4 bases; unmatched junction nucleotides: 10. There are 19 residues in the CDR3. The CDR3 spells CASSQDYPGQGAGGNTIYF. CDR3 nucleotide sequence: TGCGCCAGCAGCCAAGATTACCCGGGACAGGGGGCAGGGGGAAACACCATATATTTT.

V is TRBV10-3 and J is TRBJ2-3; TRBD2 might be the D (7 bases). Trimming removed 5 bases from V and 8 bases from J, with 11 bases in between. This CDR3 contains 12 residues. Germline CDR1 ENHRY, CDR2 SYGVKD. The CDR3 DNA reads as TGTGCCATCAGTACTGCGGGGGCTACGCAGTATTTT. Its translation is CAISTAGATQYF.

V and J are TRBV10-3 and TRBJ2-3; 7 bases fit TRBD2. Germline V gene lookup returns CDR1 ENHRY and CDR2 SYGVKD. V shed 8 bases and J 2 bases; nucleotides not matched to a gene: 7. The CDR3 extends over 14 amino acids. The chain's CDR3 is CAICAAGPTDTQYF. CDR3 sequence (DNA): TGTGCCATCTGTGCAGCGGGGCCCACAGATACGCAGTATTTT.

The chain joins TRBV6-7 to TRBJ1-5, with D unresolved. TRBV6-7 is an ORF for which the function is uncertain. CDR3 length: 17 amino acids. The V end was cut by 5 bases, the J end by 2 bases, with 19 bases between. The CDR3 nucleotides read TGTGCCAGCAGTACCCCTCCGGGAGGGAAGGGCAATCAGCCCCAGCATTTT. Translating gives CASSTPPGGKGNQPQHF.

Concerning this clone itself: The limits of the CDR3 on the DNA are not certain, so only TCRdb's listed CDR3 is given. The chain employs TRBV7-9 and TRBJ2-7; the D segment call TRBD1 is taken from the table without a DNA check. Germline V gene sequence: CDR1 SEHNR, CDR2 FQNEAQ (reference sequence). The CDR3 spans 14 residues, counting both ends. The CDR3 here is CASSFGQGGYEQYF.

This clone was recorded only once. For the CDR3, the DNA is TGTGCCAGCAGCTTGGTGACCGCTAGCCTGAGGCAGTACTTC. Its protein is CASSLVTASLRQYF. The chain uses TRBV5-6 and TRBJ2-7; D is possibly TRBD2 (5 bases). Looked up from germline, CDR1 is SGHDT and CDR2 is YYEEEE. Trimming took off 0 bases at V and 9 bases at J, with 16 bases between the two ends. The CDR3 consists of 14 residues.

This chain links TRBV7-3 with TRBJ1-2, with TRBD1 matching 9 bases. Trimming took 5 bases from V and 4 from J; bases not matched to a gene: 8. The CDR3 is 15 amino acids. Germline assignment: CDR1 SGHTA and CDR2 FQGTGA. Written as DNA, the CDR3 is TGTGCCAGCAGCCCGTCCCGGGACAGGGCCTATGGCTACACCTTC. Amino acid sequence: CASSPSRDRAYGYTF.